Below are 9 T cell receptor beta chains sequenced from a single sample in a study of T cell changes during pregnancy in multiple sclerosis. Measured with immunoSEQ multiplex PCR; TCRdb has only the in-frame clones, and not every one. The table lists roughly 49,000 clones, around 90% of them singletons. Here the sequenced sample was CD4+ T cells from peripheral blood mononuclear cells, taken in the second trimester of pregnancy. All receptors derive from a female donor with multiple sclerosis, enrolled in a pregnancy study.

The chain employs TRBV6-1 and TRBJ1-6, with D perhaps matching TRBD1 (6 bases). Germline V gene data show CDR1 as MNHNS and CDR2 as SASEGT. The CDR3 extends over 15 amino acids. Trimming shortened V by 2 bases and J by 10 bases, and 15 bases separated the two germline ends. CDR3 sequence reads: CASSEQGPLGSPLHF. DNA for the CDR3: TGTGCCAGCAGTGAACAGGGGCCTCTGGGGTCACCCCTCCACTTT.

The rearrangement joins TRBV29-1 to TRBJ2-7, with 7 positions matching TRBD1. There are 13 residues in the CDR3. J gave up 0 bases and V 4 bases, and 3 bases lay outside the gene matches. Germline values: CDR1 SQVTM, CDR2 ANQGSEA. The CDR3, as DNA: TGCAGCGTTGGCAGGGGGAGCTCCTACGAGCAGTACTTC. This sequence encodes CSVGRGSSYEQYF.

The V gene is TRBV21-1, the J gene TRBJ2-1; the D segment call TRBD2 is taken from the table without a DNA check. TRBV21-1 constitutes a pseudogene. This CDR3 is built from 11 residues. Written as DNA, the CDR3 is TGTGCCAGCAGCAGACTTGGCGAGCAGTTCTTC. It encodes CASSRLGEQFF.

CDR3 region: CASSPQDRPNEQFF. CDR3 nucleotide sequence: TGTGCCAGCTCACCACAGGACAGGCCCAATGAGCAGTTCTTC. This chain connects TRBV18 to TRBJ2-1, with 7 bases matching TRBD1. The V segment lost 1 base and the J segment 6 bases; nucleotides outside the gene matches: 3. The CDR3 length is 14 residues. Germline CDR1 and CDR2: KGHSH and LQKENI.

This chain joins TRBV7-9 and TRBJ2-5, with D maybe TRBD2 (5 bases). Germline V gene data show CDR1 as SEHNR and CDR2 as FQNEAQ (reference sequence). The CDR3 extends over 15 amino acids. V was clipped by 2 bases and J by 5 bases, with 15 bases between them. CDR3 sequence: CASSLKEIGEETQYF. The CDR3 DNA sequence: TGTGCCAGCAGCTTAAAAGAGATCGGGGAGGAGACCCAGTACTTC.

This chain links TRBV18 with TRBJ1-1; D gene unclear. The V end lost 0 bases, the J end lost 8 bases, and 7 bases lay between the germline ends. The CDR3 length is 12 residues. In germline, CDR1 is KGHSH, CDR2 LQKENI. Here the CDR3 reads CASSPPRREAFF. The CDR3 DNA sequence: TGTGCCAGCTCACCACCGAGGAGAGAAGCTTTCTTT.

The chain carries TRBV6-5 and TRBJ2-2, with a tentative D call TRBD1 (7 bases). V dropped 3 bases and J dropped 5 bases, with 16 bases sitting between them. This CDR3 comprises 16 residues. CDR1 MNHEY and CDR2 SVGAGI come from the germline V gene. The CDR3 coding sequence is TGTGCCAGCAGTTATCCCCGACAGGGAGGAACCGGGGAGCTGTTTTTT. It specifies CASSYPRQGGTGELFF.

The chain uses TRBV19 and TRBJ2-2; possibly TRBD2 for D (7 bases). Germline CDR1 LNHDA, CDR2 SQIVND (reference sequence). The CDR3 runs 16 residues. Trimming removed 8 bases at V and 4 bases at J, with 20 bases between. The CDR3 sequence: CASARRGGAGTGELFF. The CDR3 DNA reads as TGTGCCAGTGCGAGAAGGGGGGGGGCTGGCACCGGGGAGCTGTTTTTT.

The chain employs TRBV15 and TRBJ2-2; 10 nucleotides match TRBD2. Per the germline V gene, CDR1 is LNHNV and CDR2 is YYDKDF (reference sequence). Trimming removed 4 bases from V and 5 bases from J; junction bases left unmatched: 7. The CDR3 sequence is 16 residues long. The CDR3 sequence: CATSIERGGGTGELFF. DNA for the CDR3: TGTGCCACCAGCATCGAGCGGGGGGGCGGAACCGGGGAGCTGTTTTTT. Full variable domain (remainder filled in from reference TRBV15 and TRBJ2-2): DAMVIQNPRYQVTQFGKPVTLSCSQTLNHNVMYWYQQKSSQAPKLLFHYYDKDFNNEADTPDNFQSRRPNTSFCFLDIRSPGLGDTAMYLCATSIERGGGTGELFFGEGSRLTVL.